The clone carrying this T cell receptor beta chain has a handful of counts. Original analysis: Reference gene primer amplification gave nucleated cell count estimates. Assay used: immunoSEQ multiplex PCR; TCRdb lists only in-frame clones, some missing. Clone size and the V and J calls come from that table; the DNA yielded D and trimming. The data hold tens of thousands of clones, with about 86% observed a single time. V was clipped by 7 bases and J by 5 bases, with 9 bases between them. From germline, CDR1 is LNHDA and CDR2 SQIVND (reference sequence). The CDR3 has 13 residues. The data were taken from a study of blood T cell repertoires in COVID-19. Across the whole study: T cells, B-cell-depleted T cells, or PBMCs provided the cDNA or gDNA that served as material.

The V gene is TRBV19, the J gene TRBJ1-6, with D maybe TRBD1 (5 bases). This TCR came from a woman over 75 with active or convalescent COVID-19. The sample comprised peripheral blood. The CDR3 reads CASTDTNNSPLHF. The CDR3 coding sequence is TGTGCCAGTACGGACACCAATAATTCACCCCTCCACTTT.